This T cell receptor beta chain was recovered during a study of cytomegalovirus exposure and HLA in healthy donors. This clone was detected only once. The antigen is not known. The study, taken as a whole, reports: Later analysis found that TCR beta chains associated with HLA were more clonally expanded than other, equally common chains.

The PCR contained 60 Vbeta and 13 Jbeta primers. Repertoires were generated with immunoSEQ multiplex PCR, while TCRdb's copy carries only in-frame clones and drops some. The sample includes 150,000 to 200,000 clones, roughly 84% seen only once; the top ten take approximately 2.3%. Germline CDR1 is KGHSH and CDR2 is LQKENI. The CDR3 is 13 residues long. The V end lost 3 bases, the J end lost 4 bases, and 7 bases lay between the germline ends. The sequence was collected from a man aged 18 to 29 in good health and CMV-seropositive. V gene TRBV18 combines with J gene TRBJ1-5; D ambiguous. Sequenced: PBMCs. The CDR3: CASSPDMNQPQHF. In DNA form, the CDR3 reads TGTGCCAGCTCACCTGACATGAATCAGCCCCAGCATTTT.